The 28 T cell receptor beta chains below all came from one sample that was sequenced in a study of breast tumors, draining lymph nodes, adjacent tissues (dated by TCRdb to 2016 to 2017). Library preparation was by multiplex PCR. TCRdb shows the sequencer as Illumina HiSeq 2000. TCRdb applied fastp at Q25 and MiXCR to the public reads, then kept only in-frame beta chains. Each CDR3 protein appears once, grouped with its most common genes and DNA. The sample records about 94,000 distinct CDR3 sequences, around 29% of which are singletons. The top ten clonotypes cover 8.1% of the sample. The axillary draining lymph nodes of breast cancer patients were the source of the lymph node samples. The sample consisted of axillary lymph node tissue. These receptors were taken from a female donor with breast cancer. Some clones in this sample may be carry-over from other donors' samples.

The chain uses TRBV20-1 and TRBJ2-7, with 11 bases identical to TRBD2. V was pared by 1 base and J by 6 bases, with 2 bases of the junction left unmatched. The CDR3 sequence is 13 residues long. CDR1 and CDR2 from the germline V gene are DFQATT and SNEGSKA (reference sequence). The CDR3 spells CSARVLAGGEQYF. The CDR3 DNA follows: TGCAGTGCTAGAGTGCTAGCGGGAGGCGAGCAGTACTTC.

Ten or more counts support this clonotype. V is TRBV7-9 and J is TRBJ2-2; no firm D call. The CDR3 runs to 15 residues. CDR1 and CDR2 (germline): SEHNR, FQNEAQ (reference sequence). V was shortened by 4 bases and J by 6 bases, with 15 bases between the two germline ends. CDR3 protein: CASSSLIPGSGELFF. The CDR3 DNA reads as TGTGCCAGCAGCTCTCTTATCCCCGGGTCCGGGGAGCTGTTTTTT.

This clonotype was observed at least ten times. The J gene is TRBJ2-1, the V gene TRBV24-1; D is possibly TRBD2 (5 bases). The germline CDR1 and CDR2 sequences are KGHDR and SFDVKD. Trimming removed 3 bases at V and 6 bases at J, with 8 bases between. The CDR3 consists of 13 residues. As DNA, the CDR3 is TGTGCCACCAGTGATCCTAGCATCAATGAGCAGTTCTTC. This codes for CATSDPSINEQFF.

The chain carries TRBV6-5 and TRBJ2-1, with TRBD2 matching over 10 bases. The CDR3 has 18 amino acids. Germline lookup yields CDR1 MNHEY and CDR2 SVGAGI. V gave up 0 bases and J gave up 0 bases; unmatched junction bases: 5. The CDR3 loop is CASSYSTSGFSSYNEQFF. The CDR3 DNA is TGTGCCAGCAGTTACTCGACTAGCGGGTTTAGCTCCTACAATGAGCAGTTCTTC.

V usage is TRBV7-2 and J usage is TRBJ1-4; 10 nucleotides align to TRBD1. The trim removed 4 bases at V and 9 bases at J, leaving 5 bases unmatched. CDR1 and CDR2 from the germline V gene are SGHTA and FQGNSA. This CDR3 region has 14 residues. The CDR3 region has the DNA TGTGCCAGCAGCTCTGGACAGGGGGTCAAAAAACTGTTTTTT. Encoded protein: CASSSGQGVKKLFF.

This clonotype has a count of ten or more. The CDR3 DNA reads TGCAGTGCTATAGCGGGAGGGCCGGAGAACAATGAGCAGTTCTTC. Its protein is CSAIAGGPENNEQFF. The gene calls are TRBV20-1 and TRBJ2-1, with 11 nucleotides matching TRBD2. The CDR3 is 15 amino acids. V lost 4 bases to trimming and J lost 5 bases; unmatched junction nucleotides: 7. Germline-derived CDR1 and CDR2 are DFQATT and SNEGSKA (reference sequence).

The sample holds a few counts of this clonotype. A read error is possible here, since a much larger clone lies one base away. V usage is TRBV20-1 and J usage is TRBJ2-1; possible D gene TRBD1, 6 bases. Germline assignment: CDR1 DFQATT and CDR2 SNEGSKA (reference sequence). Trimming pared 6 bases from V and 12 bases from J, leaving 27 bases between. This CDR3 has 15 residues. Here the CDR3 DNA reads TGCAGTGCGCAAACGGGACAAGACTTTAGGGATGGGCAGTTCTTC. It translates to CSAQTGQDFRDGQFF.

The chain uses TRBV10-3 and TRBJ1-3, with TRBD1 as a possible D gene (5 bases). The CDR3 sequence is 15 residues long. Germline lookup yields CDR1 ENHRY and CDR2 SYGVKD. Trimming pared 5 bases from V and 2 bases from J, leaving 13 bases between. The CDR3 protein is CAISRPLGAGNTIYF. CDR3 DNA: TGTGCCATCAGTCGACCCCTGGGGGCTGGAAACACCATATATTTT.

In this sample, this clonotype turned up many times. The rearrangement joins TRBV28 to TRBJ1-5; the D is unclear. V dropped 2 bases and J dropped 6 bases, with 8 bases sitting between them. The CDR3 consists of 13 residues. Per the germline V gene, CDR1 is MDHEN and CDR2 is SYDVKM. CDR3 residues: CASSLGHSQPQHF. The DNA of the CDR3 is TGTGCCAGCAGTTTAGGTCATTCTCAGCCCCAGCATTTT. Together with reference TRBV28 and TRBJ1-5, the CDR3 gives the full variable domain: DVKVTQSSRYLVKRTGEKVFLECVQDMDHENMFWYRQDPGLGLRLIYFSYDVKMKEKGDIPEGYSVSREKKERFSLILESASTNQTSMYLCASSLGHSQPQHFGDGTRLSIL.

The table lists this clonotype with many counts. V gene TRBV12-3 or TRBV12-4 combines with J gene TRBJ1-5; 7 bases agree with TRBD1. Losses at the gene ends were 6 bases for V and 1 base for J; bases not matched to a gene: 9. This CDR3 has 16 residues. CDR3 sequence (DNA): TGTGCCAGCAGCACGGACAGGACAGAGAGCAATCAGCCCCAGCATTTT. Translated, it gives CASSTDRTESNQPQHF.

CDR3: CASSSYLMNTEAFF. As DNA, the CDR3 is TGCGCCAGCAGCTCCTACTTGATGAACACTGAAGCTTTCTTT. The V gene is TRBV5-1, the J gene TRBJ1-1; D is unclear. The CDR3 runs to 14 residues. CDR1 is SGHRS and CDR2 is YFSETQ in the germline V gene. V lost 3 bases and J 0 bases, leaving 9 bases between the germline ends.

The chain links TRBV10-3 to TRBJ2-1, with D possibly matching TRBD1 (5 bases). Looked up from germline, CDR1 is ENHRY and CDR2 is SYGVKD. There are 13 residues in the CDR3. The V gene lost 6 bases and the J gene lost 2 bases, with 8 bases spanning the gap. The CDR3 loop reads CAIRTDTYNEQFF. CDR3 nucleotides: TGTGCCATCAGGACGGACACCTACAATGAGCAGTTCTTC.

Regarding this clonotype: The DNA is left out, because the CDR3 cannot be placed on it with certainty; the CDR3 is given as TCRdb lists it. The chain links TRBV19 to TRBJ1-3; the DNA was not compared with TRBD1, the D call given in the table. Germline CDR1 LNHDA, CDR2 SQIVND (reference sequence). Inclusive of both ends, the CDR3 amounts to 18 amino acids. Here the CDR3 reads CASRVAAVLRAGGNTIYF.

This clonotype came up many times. The chain has TRBV7-8 and TRBJ2-1; D is unclear. CDR1 and CDR2 from the germline V gene are SGHVS and FQNEAQ. Between the trimmed V and J ends, which lost 0 bases and 6 bases, there was a span of 15 bases. The CDR3 covers 16 residues. The CDR3 DNA is TGTGCCAGCAGCTTAGCGGATAATCAATACAGCAATGAGCAGTTCTTC. It translates to CASSLADNQYSNEQFF.

This rearrangement joins TRBV6-2 or TRBV6-3 to TRBJ2-1; D not resolved. V lost 2 bases and J 4 bases, leaving 3 bases between the germline ends. The CDR3 contains 12 residues. In germline, CDR1 is MNHEY, CDR2 SVGEGT. The CDR3 DNA follows: TGTGCCAGCAGTTACATATACAATGAGCAGTTCTTC. Translation: CASSYIYNEQFF.

CDR3 nucleotide sequence: TGCAGTGCTAGGGGGACTAGCGGGAGGGCCTACGAGCAGTACTTC. Amino acid sequence: CSARGTSGRAYEQYF. The chain couples TRBV20-1 to TRBJ2-7; 16 positions agree with TRBD2. Trimming took 3 bases from V and 2 from J; bases not matched to a gene: 1. Germline V gene sequence: CDR1 DFQATT, CDR2 SNEGSKA (reference sequence). The CDR3 is 15 residues long.

This clonotype has ten or more counts. The V call is TRBV6-5, the J call TRBJ1-5; D is perhaps TRBD1 (6 bases). The CDR3 covers 13 residues. Trimming removed 5 bases at V and 7 bases at J, with 12 bases between. CDR1 and CDR2 from the germline V gene are MNHEY and SVGAGI. The CDR3 DNA is TGTGCCAGCAGTCCCGAGACAGGCCAGCCCCAGCATTTT. Its protein product is CASSPETGQPQHF.

This clonotype was found many times. The chain recombines TRBV7-6 with TRBJ1-3, with D tentatively TRBD1 (5 bases). Trimming shortened V by 5 bases and J by 0 bases, and 14 bases separated the two germline ends. The germline V gene has CDR1 SGHVS and CDR2 FNYEAQ. There are 16 residues in the CDR3. The CDR3 loop is CASSLGRHNSGNTIYF. The DNA for the CDR3 is TGTGCCAGCAGCCTGGGACGGCACAACTCTGGAAACACCATATATTTT.

A note on this clonotype: Just one base apart from a much larger clone, this may be a read error. The chain recombines TRBV4-3 with TRBJ2-4; a weak D match, TRBD2 (6 bases). CDR3 length: 16 residues. CDR1 LGHNA and CDR2 YSLEER come from the germline V gene. In nucleotides, the CDR3 is TGCGCCAGCAGCCACTTATTACTAGCTCCTGAAAACATTCAGTGCTTC. Translation gives CASSHLLLAPENIQCF.

On this clonotype: A single base separates this from a much larger clone, so it may be a read error. This chain connects TRBV6-2 or TRBV6-3 to TRBJ1-4, with unresolved D. The CDR3 totals 13 residues. Trimming removed 4 bases from V and 12 bases from J, with 15 bases in between. From germline, CDR1 is MNHEY and CDR2 SVGEGT. The CDR3 here is CASSSSPRTELFF. The CDR3 bases are TGTGCCAGCAGTTCGAGTCCCCGGACCGAACTGTTTTTT.

This clonotype appeared many times. Since a much larger clone is just one base distant, this may be a read error. No conserved phenylalanine or tryptophan is present at the end of the CDR3, so a read error is the likely explanation. The V and J genes are TRBV9 and TRBJ2-5, with 8 bases aligning to TRBD1. CDR3 length: 13 residues. V was pared by 3 bases and J by 4 bases, with 2 bases of the junction left unmatched. Germline-derived CDR1 and CDR2 are SGDLS and YYNGEE. In nucleotides, the CDR3 is TGTGCCAGCAGCGGAGACAGGGGAGAGACCCAGTACTCC. It encodes CASSGDRGETQYS.

This rearrangement joins TRBV6-1 to TRBJ1-4, with D unclear. The CDR3 contains 15 residues. Germline V lookup: CDR1 MNHNS, CDR2 SASEGT. The V end lost 4 bases, the J end lost 0 bases, and 9 bases lay between the germline ends. Here the CDR3 reads CASSGERATNEKLFF. CDR3 DNA sequence: TGTGCCAGCAGTGGCGAAAGAGCAACTAATGAAAAACTGTTTTTT.

This clonotype was picked up many times. The chain combines TRBV5-8 with TRBJ1-6; unclear D gene. The germline V and J ends were trimmed by 1 base and 9 bases, with 11 bases remaining between them. The V gene's germline CDR1 is SGHTS and CDR2 YDEGEE. The CDR3 contains 14 residues. The CDR3 DNA is TGTGCCAGCAGCTTGCCAGAACGTGGTTCACCCCTCCACTTT. Its protein product is CASSLPERGSPLHF.

This chain links TRBV10-3 with TRBJ1-5; 7 bases match TRBD1. After removal of 3 bases from V and 1 base from J, the junction contained 3 bases not matched to a gene. Germline-derived CDR1 and CDR2 are ENHRY and SYGVKD. The CDR3 has 15 residues. The DNA for the CDR3 is TGTGCCATCAGTGAAAGGGGGCAGAGCAATCAGCCCCAGCATTTT. This sequence encodes CAISERGQSNQPQHF.

The chain carries TRBV2 and TRBJ1-5, with TRBD1 as a possible D gene (6 bases). V was shortened by 6 bases and J by 2 bases, with 23 bases between the two germline ends. Germline V gene data show CDR1 as SNHLY and CDR2 as FYNNEI. The CDR3 is 18 amino acids. CDR3 residues: CASRPGQGGGGGNQPQHF. CDR3 bases: TGTGCCAGCAGGCCGGGACAAGGGGGGGGGGGCGGCAATCAGCCCCAGCATTTT.

A note on this clonotype: At one boundary the junction diverges from the germline segment, which might be a read error. V usage is TRBV27 and J usage is TRBJ1-6; D is undetermined. CDR1 MNHEY and CDR2 SMNVEV come from the germline V gene (reference sequence). The CDR3 extends over 12 amino acids. DNA for the CDR3: TGTGCCAGCAGTTTTAGAATGTCGCCCCTCCGCTTT. As protein: CASSFRMSPLRF.

To note about this clonotype: Given the absence of the conserved phenylalanine or tryptophan at the CDR3 end, a read error is likely. The rearrangement joins TRBV20-1 to TRBJ1-2; possible D gene TRBD1, 6 bases. The CDR3 contains 13 residues. CDR1 DFQATT and CDR2 SNEGSKA come from the germline V gene (reference sequence). Trimming pared 8 bases from V and 10 bases from J, leaving 23 bases between. The CDR3 DNA reads TGCAGTCCCAAGGTGCAGGGGTTCGGCGCCTACACCTCC. Its protein product is CSPKVQGFGAYTS.

This clonotype was observed a few times. A much larger clonotype is one base distant, so this may be a read error. This rearrangement joins TRBV20-1 to TRBJ2-1; TRBD2 matches at 13 bases. Germline-derived CDR1 and CDR2 are DFQATT and SNEGSKA (reference sequence). The CDR3 is 14 residues long. The CDR3, as DNA: TGCAGTGTTGGGACTAGCGGGGTCTACGATGAGCAGTTCTTC. Protein sequence: CSVGTSGVYDEQFF.